One and the same sample provided the 20 T cell receptor beta chains below, sequenced in a study of identical twins. From the 5' RACE reads, TCRdb called clonotypes with MiXCR, one entry per CDR3 protein. The data contain some 1,700,000 distinct CDR3 sequences, more than 30% of them singletons. The source material was cord blood. Receptors were obtained from a newborn girl in good health.

The chain combines TRBV12-3 or TRBV12-4 with TRBJ2-1; D call uncertain. Trimming cost V 7 bases and J 5 bases, with 9 bases left between them. The CDR3 is made up of 12 amino acids. This chain's CDR3 is CASITDNNEQFF. CDR3 DNA: TGTGCCAGCATTACCGACAACAATGAGCAGTTCTTC.

The rearrangement links TRBV11-2 to TRBJ2-7; D may be TRBD2 (6 bases). The DNA matches TRBJ2-4 better at its end, which makes the J call doubtful. This CDR3 has 16 amino acids. Per germline, CDR1 SGHAT and CDR2 FQNNGV. The chain's CDR3 is CASSLDRTIPRDIQYF. CDR3 nucleotides: TGTGCCAGCAGCTTAGACCGGACTATTCCGCGCGACATTCAGTACTTC.

This clonotype occurred a few times. The chain combines TRBV3-1 with TRBJ1-1, with D possibly matching TRBD1 (5 bases). This CDR3 region has 16 residues. Germline-derived CDR1 and CDR2 are LGHDT and YNNKEL (reference sequence). Trimming left V 4 bases short and J 3 bases short, with 18 bases between. CDR3 DNA: TGTGCCAGCAGCCCGATCGGTCCCGAGGGGTACACTGAAGCTTTCTTT. It translates to CASSPIGPEGYTEAFF.

This clonotype turned up a few times. V gene TRBV10-3 combines with J gene TRBJ2-1; the D gene could be TRBD1 or TRBD2 (5 bases each). Trimming took off 2 bases at V and 4 bases at J, with 12 bases between the two ends. The CDR3 contains 15 residues. CDR1 and CDR2 from the germline V gene are ENHRY and SYGVKD. CDR3 protein: CAISEGRRGYNEQFF. CDR3 nucleotides: TGTGCCATCAGTGAGGGGAGAAGGGGTTACAATGAGCAGTTCTTC.

The chain carries TRBV5-6 and TRBJ2-7; 7 bases are a match to TRBD2. The CDR3 has 14 amino acids. Germline V gene data show CDR1 as SGHDT and CDR2 as YYEEEE. The J segment lost 5 bases and the V segment lost 5 bases, leaving 10 bases of the junction unmatched. CDR3 coding DNA: TGTGCCAGCAGTATAGCGGGCGCAGCCCACGAGCAGTACTTC. Encoded protein: CASSIAGAAHEQYF.

J is TRBJ2-3 and V is TRBV11-2; D uncertain. Germline-derived CDR1 and CDR2 are SGHAT and FQNNGV. Trimming shortened V by 4 bases and J by 3 bases, and 20 bases separated the two germline ends. The CDR3 is 17 residues long. The chain's CDR3 is CASSSIPTAERTDTQYF. Here the CDR3 DNA reads TGTGCCAGCAGCTCCATACCAACGGCGGAAAGGACAGATACGCAGTATTTT.

This clonotype was seen only a few times. V usage is TRBV24-1 and J usage is TRBJ2-3, with 10 bases lining up with TRBD2. The CDR3 is 15 residues long. V trimming: 7 bases; J trimming: 1 base; junction bases outside the gene matches: 4. Looked up from germline, CDR1 is KGHDR and CDR2 is SFDVKD. The CDR3 coding sequence is TGTGCCACCAGATCCGGGACTAGCGGCACAGATACGCAGTATTTT. As protein: CATRSGTSGTDTQYF.

V is TRBV5-1 and J is TRBJ2-3; D uncertain. This CDR3 has 15 residues. The germline V gene has CDR1 SGHRS and CDR2 YFSETQ. Trimming took off 0 bases at V and 0 bases at J, with 8 bases between the two ends. Here the CDR3 DNA reads TGCGCCAGCAGCTTGGAGAAGAGGAGCACAGATACGCAGTATTTT. Its translation: CASSLEKRSTDTQYF.

This clonotype came up a few times. The J gene is TRBJ2-5, the V gene TRBV9; 11 bases line up with TRBD2. Germline CDR1 SGDLS, CDR2 YYNGEE. The CDR3 spans 15 residues. With 0 bases clipped from V and 11 bases from J, the junction kept 9 bases outside the gene matches. The CDR3 region is CASSVGLAGHNEQYF. CDR3 DNA: TGTGCCAGCAGCGTAGGACTAGCGGGACACAATGAGCAGTACTTC.

In this sample, this clonotype turned up once. Just one base apart from a much larger clone, this may be a read error. V usage is TRBV6-1 and J usage is TRBJ2-1, with D perhaps matching TRBD2 (6 bases). The V gene lost 4 bases and the J gene lost 0 bases, with 7 bases spanning the gap. CDR3 length: 14 amino acids. Germline V gene sequence: CDR1 MNHNS, CDR2 SASEGT. The CDR3, as DNA: TGTGCCAGCAGTGGCGGGATCTCCTACAATGAGCAGTTCTTC. As protein: CASSGGISYNEQFF.

This clonotype was counted between two and nine times. The chain combines TRBV4-2 with TRBJ1-6, with D possibly being TRBD1 (5 bases). Trimming cost V 0 bases and J 4 bases, with 13 bases left between them. Germline V CDR1 and CDR2: LGHNA, YNFKEQ. CDR3 length: 17 amino acids. This CDR3 is CASSQDGGNGYNSPLHF. The CDR3 bases are TGTGCCAGCAGCCAAGACGGGGGTAACGGTTATAATTCACCCCTCCACTTT.

The chain carries TRBV13 and TRBJ1-1; possibly TRBD1 for D (6 bases). The CDR3 extends over 16 amino acids. CDR1 PRHDT and CDR2 FYEKMQ come from the germline V gene (reference sequence). Between the trimmed V and J ends, which lost 4 bases and 1 base, there was a span of 16 bases. The CDR3 reads CASSSEVGGPNTEAFF. The CDR3 nucleotides read TGTGCCAGCAGCTCAGAGGTGGGGGGCCCGAACACTGAAGCTTTCTTT.

The chain has TRBV6-2 or TRBV6-3 and TRBJ1-2, with 8 bases identical to TRBD1. Looked up from germline, CDR1 is MNHEY and CDR2 is SVGEGT. CDR3 length: 12 residues. With V trimmed by 5 bases and J by 9 bases, 5 bases remained unmatched. The CDR3 coding sequence is TGTGCCAGCAGTCGCGACAGGGGCCGCTACACCTTC. Residues: CASSRDRGRYTF.

This clonotype was seen a handful of times. The chain links TRBV6-1 to TRBJ1-2; 8 bases agree with TRBD1. Germline V gene sequence: CDR1 MNHNS, CDR2 SASEGT. The CDR3 is 14 amino acids. V lost 6 bases to trimming and J lost 1 base; unmatched junction nucleotides: 4. DNA of the CDR3: TGTGCCAGCAGCCGACAGGGGTTTAACTATGGCTACACCTTC. It translates to CASSRQGFNYGYTF.

This chain joins TRBV5-1 and TRBJ2-5, with D perhaps matching TRBD1 (5 bases). This CDR3 region has 14 residues. Trimming pared 1 base from V and 3 bases from J, leaving 10 bases between. Per the germline V gene, CDR1 is SGHRS and CDR2 is YFSETQ. The CDR3 loop reads CASSLWQGKETQYF. The CDR3 DNA sequence: TGCGCCAGCAGCTTGTGGCAGGGCAAAGAGACCCAGTACTTC.

This clonotype was seen a handful of times. The genes are TRBV20-1 and TRBJ1-6; the match to TRBD1 covers 9 bases. The J segment lost 6 bases and the V segment lost 6 bases, leaving 6 bases of the junction unmatched. CDR3 size: 14 residues. Germline-derived CDR1 and CDR2 are DFQATT and SNEGSKA (reference sequence). In nucleotides, the CDR3 is TGCAGTGCCAAAAGGGACAGGGCTAATTCACCCCTCCACTTT. Amino acids: CSAKRDRANSPLHF.

The rearrangement uses TRBV27 and TRBJ1-5; D is uncertain. CDR3 length: 12 residues. With 7 bases removed from V and 1 base from J, the gap between germline ends came to 5 bases. The germline CDR1 and CDR2 sequences are MNHEY and SMNVEV (reference sequence). The CDR3 loop is CASKTSNQPQHF. In DNA form, the CDR3 reads TGTGCCAGCAAAACGAGCAATCAGCCCCAGCATTTT.

This clonotype has just a few counts. V and J are TRBV2 and TRBJ2-2; tentative D call: TRBD2 (7 bases). V shed 7 bases and J shed 2 bases, with 11 bases lying between them. Germline CDR1 is SNHLY and CDR2 is FYNNEI. The CDR3 extends over 14 amino acids. CDR3 in amino acids: CASIGGRNTGELFF. DNA of the CDR3: TGTGCCAGCATCGGGGGGCGAAACACCGGGGAGCTGTTTTTT.

This clonotype was picked up a small number of times. The chain uses TRBV6-4 and TRBJ2-3; TRBD2 matches at 7 bases. Trimming cost V 0 bases and J 4 bases; bases outside gene matches: 1. This CDR3 has 14 residues. Germline V gives CDR1 MRHNA, CDR2 SNTAGT. The CDR3 protein is CASSDSAGADTQYF. CDR3 nucleotide sequence: TGTGCCAGCAGTGACTCGGCGGGAGCAGATACGCAGTATTTT.

The chain recombines TRBV9 with TRBJ1-2; tentatively, D is TRBD1 (6 bases). Germline-derived CDR1 and CDR2 are SGDLS and YYNGEE. The V end lost 3 bases, the J end lost 2 bases, and 11 bases lay between the germline ends. The CDR3 length is 14 residues. In DNA form, the CDR3 reads TGTGCCAGCAGCGCGGACAGTGTAAACTATGGCTACACCTTC. Amino acids: CASSADSVNYGYTF.